This T cell receptor (beta chain) was retrieved from a study of shared clonotypes between healthy human individuals. The table came from immunoSEQ multiplex PCR; TCRdb's copy has only in-frame clones and leaves some out. The sample has under 1 million clones; about 96% are singletons. Cells designated naive CD8 were CD45RO-negative and were positively selected for CCR7, with terminally differentiated effector memory CD45RA+ cells excluded. CDR3 length: 17 amino acids. The germline V gene has CDR1 WSHSY and CDR2 SAAADI. The J segment lost 2 bases and the V segment lost 6 bases, leaving 7 bases of the junction unmatched.

Material: naive CD8+ T cells sorted from blood. The sequence was collected from a man in his thirties or forties in good health. The chain combines TRBV10-2 with TRBJ1-4, with 12 positions matching TRBD1. CDR3 in amino acids: CASRDPGQGATNEKLFF. CDR3 coding DNA: TGCGCCAGCAGAGATCCGGGACAGGGGGCTACTAATGAAAAACTGTTTTTT.